The following is a T cell receptor beta chain sequence with its context. The antigen remains undetermined. The CDR3 covers 16 residues. The ends lost 5 bases at V and 0 bases at J; junction bases unmatched: 9. Germline V gene data show CDR1 as LNHDA and CDR2 as SQIVND (reference sequence). These data belong to a study of response to subunit inactivated influenza vaccine. Points from the study as a whole: The study's authors posited that every seasonal influenza vaccination enlists few new T cells.

MiXCR, applied by TCRdb to the RT-PCR reads, yields one record per CDR3 protein. In the table there are over 750,000 distinct CDR3 sequences, 21% of which are singletons. This rearrangement joins TRBV19 to TRBJ2-7; 8 nucleotides line up with TRBD2. The receptor was isolated from a man over 45 who received an inactivated influenza vaccine. The source material was PBMCs from blood, sampled 5 days after vaccination. CDR3 nucleotide sequence: TGTGCCAGTAGTCCATCGTCGGGGGGGTACTCCTACGAGCAGTACTTC. Translated, it gives CASSPSSGGYSYEQYF.